Each of the 14 T cell receptor beta chains below was sequenced from the same sample in a study of cytomegalovirus exposure and HLA in healthy donors. PCR employed 60 Vbeta and 13 Jbeta primers. Generated by immunoSEQ multiplex PCR, the TCRdb table keeps only in-frame clones and is missing some. The profile shows 130,000 or so clones, approximately 74% of them singletons. Specimen: PBMCs. Source of these receptors: a man between 18 and 29 years old in good health and CMV-seropositive.

The chain joins TRBV29-1 to TRBJ1-2, with TRBD1 as a possible D gene (5 bases). Germline-derived CDR1 and CDR2 are SQVTM and ANQGSEA. Trimming shortened V by 4 bases and J by 4 bases, and 13 bases separated the two germline ends. This CDR3 region has 13 residues. This CDR3 reads CSVATFTGYGYTF. DNA of the CDR3: TGCAGCGTTGCTACGTTCACAGGCTATGGCTACACCTTC.

The J gene is TRBJ1-4, the V gene TRBV7-9; 7 nucleotides match TRBD1. The CDR3 spans 18 residues. Germline V lookup: CDR1 SEHNR, CDR2 FQNEAQ (reference sequence). The J segment lost 2 bases and the V segment lost 5 bases, leaving 14 bases of the junction unmatched. The chain's CDR3 is CASSSATGFSHTNEKLFF. The DNA for the CDR3 is TGTGCCAGCAGCAGCGCGACAGGGTTTAGTCACACTAATGAAAAACTGTTTTTT.

The chain is built from TRBV29-1 and TRBJ1-2; possible D gene TRBD1, 6 bases. V was trimmed by 6 bases and J by 4 bases, leaving 18 bases between them. CDR3 length: 14 residues. CDR1 is SQVTM, CDR2 ANQGSEA, per germline. CDR3 coding DNA: TGCAGCGTGGGAGGGGGGGGCGGATTCTATGGCTACACCTTC. As protein: CSVGGGGGFYGYTF.

This clone was observed a handful of times. The J gene is TRBJ2-7, the V gene TRBV5-4; 13 positions agree with TRBD2. The germline V gene has CDR1 SGHNT and CDR2 YYREEE (reference sequence). V shed 1 base, J shed 6 bases, and the junction held 4 bases outside the gene matches. The CDR3 contains 15 residues. The CDR3 is CASSLSGLAGSEQYF. In DNA, the CDR3 is TGTGCCAGCAGCTTGTCGGGACTAGCGGGGAGCGAGCAGTACTTC.

The chain recombines TRBV28 with TRBJ1-1, with D possibly matching TRBD1 (6 bases). The V end was cut by 5 bases, the J end by 10 bases, with 23 bases between. Germline CDR1 MDHEN, CDR2 SYDVKM. This CDR3 is built from 15 residues. CDR3 amino acids: CASSPHTTGPRAAFF. CDR3 nucleotides: TGTGCCAGCAGTCCCCACACTACAGGGCCGAGAGCAGCTTTCTTT.

This chain links TRBV7-9 with TRBJ2-3; 11 positions match TRBD1. Germline V gene sequence: CDR1 SEHNR, CDR2 FQNEAQ (reference sequence). This CDR3 has 19 amino acids. V lost 1 base, J lost 8 bases, and 17 bases stayed unmatched. The CDR3 reads CASSLVVGAGQGAAGTQYF. The CDR3 DNA reads TGTGCCAGCAGCTTAGTAGTGGGGGCAGGACAGGGGGCAGCGGGTACGCAGTATTTT.

The V and J genes are TRBV6-5 and TRBJ2-7, with unresolved D. Germline V gene sequence: CDR1 MNHEY, CDR2 SVGAGI. The V end was cut by 8 bases, the J end by 2 bases, with 13 bases between. CDR3 length: 13 residues. In DNA form, the CDR3 reads TGTGCCAGCGGCTTAACGGGTACCTACGAGCAGTACTTC. Its translation: CASGLTGTYEQYF.

The chain links TRBV6-5 to TRBJ2-7; TRBD2 aligns across 7 bases. There are 14 residues in the CDR3. CDR1 is MNHEY and CDR2 is SVGAGI in the germline V gene. V shed 5 bases, J shed 1 base, and the junction held 5 bases outside the gene matches. Here the CDR3 DNA reads TGTGCCAGCAGTGTGCTAGCGGAATCCTACGAGCAGTACTTC. Protein: CASSVLAESYEQYF.

The chain recombines TRBV7-9 with TRBJ2-6; D gene unclear. CDR1 SEHNR and CDR2 FQNEAQ come from the germline V gene (reference sequence). CDR3 length: 16 residues. Trimming removed 2 bases at V and 0 bases at J, with 8 bases between. The CDR3 nucleotides are TGTGCCAGCAGCTTAAGTGGCGGCTCTGGGGCCAACGTCCTGACTTTC. Its translation is CASSLSGGSGANVLTF.

This clone was counted a few times. The gene calls are TRBV6-1 and TRBJ2-7; TRBD1 matches at 8 bases. The CDR3 runs to 14 residues. The V and J ends lost 6 bases and 3 bases, in that order; junction bases with no gene match: 7. Germline values: CDR1 MNHNS, CDR2 SASEGT. Here the CDR3 DNA reads TGTGCCAGCAGGGGGAGGACAGGGAGCTACGAGCAGTACTTC. Translated: CASRGRTGSYEQYF.

The chain employs TRBV2 and TRBJ2-1; D is perhaps TRBD1 (6 bases). In germline, CDR1 is SNHLY, CDR2 FYNNEI. The CDR3 has 14 amino acids. Trimming stripped 3 bases from V and 7 bases from J, with 13 bases between. DNA of the CDR3: TGTGCCAGCAGTGAGGGGCAGGGGTGGAATGAGCAGTTCTTC. It translates to CASSEGQGWNEQFF.

This clone was found once. The J gene is TRBJ2-3, the V gene TRBV5-1, with TRBD1 as a possible D gene (6 bases). CDR1 and CDR2 (germline): SGHRS, YFSETQ. Trimming left V 0 bases short and J 4 bases short, with 9 bases between. This CDR3 comprises 14 residues. DNA of the CDR3: TGCGCCAGCAGCTTGGAAAACAGGGCAGATACGCAGTATTTT. This sequence encodes CASSLENRADTQYF. The full variable domain, completed using reference TRBV5-1 and TRBJ2-3, is KAGVTQTPRYLIKTRGQQVTLSCSPISGHRSVSWYQQTPGQGLQFLFEYFSETQRNKGNFPGRFSGRQFSNSRSEMNVSTLELGDSALYLCASSLENRADTQYFGPGTRLTVL.

This chain joins TRBV14 and TRBJ2-1, with 16 bases lining up with TRBD2. This CDR3 is 18 amino acids long. Per germline, CDR1 SGHDN and CDR2 FVKESK. Germline trimming cut 6 bases from V and 6 bases from J; bases unmatched to any gene: 11. This CDR3 is CASSNLPGLAGGTNEQFF. The CDR3 nucleotides read TGTGCCAGCAGTAATTTGCCGGGACTAGCGGGAGGGACCAATGAGCAGTTCTTC.

V gene TRBV2 combines with J gene TRBJ2-7; the match to TRBD1 covers 7 bases. Germline-derived CDR1 and CDR2 are SNHLY and FYNNEI. The V gene end was trimmed by 7 bases and the J gene end by 1 base; junction bases not matched to a gene: 1. This CDR3 contains 12 residues. CDR3 DNA sequence: TGTGCCAGCACGGGACAGTCCTACGAGCAGTACTTC. It translates to CASTGQSYEQYF.